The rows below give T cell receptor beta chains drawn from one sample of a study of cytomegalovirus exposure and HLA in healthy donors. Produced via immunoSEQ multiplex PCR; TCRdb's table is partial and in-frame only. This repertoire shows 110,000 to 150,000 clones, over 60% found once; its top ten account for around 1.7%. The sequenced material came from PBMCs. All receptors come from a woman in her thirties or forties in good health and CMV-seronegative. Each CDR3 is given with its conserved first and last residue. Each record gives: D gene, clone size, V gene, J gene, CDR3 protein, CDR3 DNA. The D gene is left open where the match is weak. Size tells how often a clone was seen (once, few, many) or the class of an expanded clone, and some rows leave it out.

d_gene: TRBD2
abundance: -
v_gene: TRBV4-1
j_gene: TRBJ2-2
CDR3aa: CASRRGTSATGELFF
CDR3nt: TGCGCCAGCCGCCGGGGCACTAGCGCCACCGGGGAGCTGTTTTTT

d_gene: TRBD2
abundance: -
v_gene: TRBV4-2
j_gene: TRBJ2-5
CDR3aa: CASSRTRLAGGRETQYF
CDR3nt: TGTGCCAGCAGCCGAACGAGACTAGCGGGGGGACGAGAGACCCAGTACTTC

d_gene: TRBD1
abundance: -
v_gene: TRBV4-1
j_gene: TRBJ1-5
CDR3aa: CASSGRGTGGIEGNQPQHF
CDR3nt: TGCGCCAGCAGCGGCCGGGGGACAGGGGGAATAGAGGGCAATCAGCCCCAGCATTTT

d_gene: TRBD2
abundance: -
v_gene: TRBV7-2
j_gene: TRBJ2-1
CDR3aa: CASSSEVSGREKFF
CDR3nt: TGTGCCAGCAGCTCAGAGGTTAGCGGGAGAGAAAAGTTCTTC

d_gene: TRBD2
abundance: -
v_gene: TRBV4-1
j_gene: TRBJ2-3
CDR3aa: CASSHRAGVDTDTQYF
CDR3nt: TGCGCCAGCAGCCACAGAGCGGGAGTGGATACAGATACGCAGTATTTT

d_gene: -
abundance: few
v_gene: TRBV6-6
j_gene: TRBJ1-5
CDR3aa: CASSYGQAQGPQHF
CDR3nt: TGTGCCAGCAGTTACGGGCAGGCCCAGGGGCCCCAGCATTTT

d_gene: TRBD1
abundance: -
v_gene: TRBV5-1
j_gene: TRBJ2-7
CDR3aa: CASSLGQGSTYEQYF
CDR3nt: TGCGCCAGCAGCTTGGGACAGGGTAGTACCTACGAGCAGTACTTC

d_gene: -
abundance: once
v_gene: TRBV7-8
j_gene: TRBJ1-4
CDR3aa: CASSLSRLGGDEKLFF
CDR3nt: TGTGCCAGCAGCTTATCGAGGTTGGGGGGGGACGAAAAACTGTTTTTT

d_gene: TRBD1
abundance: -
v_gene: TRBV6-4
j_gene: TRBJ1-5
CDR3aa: CASSGQGDQPQHF
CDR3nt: TGTGCCAGCAGTGGGCAGGGGGATCAGCCCCAGCATTTT

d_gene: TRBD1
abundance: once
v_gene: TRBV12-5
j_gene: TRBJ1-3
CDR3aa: CASGLSGGSGNTIYF
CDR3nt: TGTGCTAGTGGTTTGTCAGGGGGCTCTGGAAACACCATATATTTT

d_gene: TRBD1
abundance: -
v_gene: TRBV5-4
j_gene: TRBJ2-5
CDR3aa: CASSMRQGALETQYF
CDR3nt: TGTGCCAGCAGCATGCGACAGGGGGCGTTAGAGACCCAGTACTTC

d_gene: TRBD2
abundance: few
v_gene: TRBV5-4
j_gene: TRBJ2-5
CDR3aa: CASSLGLAQETQYF
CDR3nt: TGTGCCAGCAGCCTCGGACTAGCCCAAGAGACCCAGTACTTC

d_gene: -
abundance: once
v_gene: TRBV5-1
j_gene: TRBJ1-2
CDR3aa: CASSLPTGYGYTF
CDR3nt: TGCGCCAGCAGCTTACCGACAGGCTATGGCTACACCTTC

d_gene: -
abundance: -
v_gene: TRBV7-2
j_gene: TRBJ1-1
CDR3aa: CASSATFDREAFF
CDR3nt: TGTGCCAGCAGCGCCACGTTCGACAGAGAAGCTTTCTTT

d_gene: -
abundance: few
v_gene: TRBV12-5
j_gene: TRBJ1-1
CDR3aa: CASGLGEEATEAFF
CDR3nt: TGTGCTAGTGGTTTGGGGGAGGAAGCCACTGAAGCTTTCTTT

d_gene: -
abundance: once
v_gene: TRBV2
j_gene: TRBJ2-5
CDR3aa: CASSGQETQYF
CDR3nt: TGTGCCAGCAGCGGGCAAGAGACCCAGTACTTC

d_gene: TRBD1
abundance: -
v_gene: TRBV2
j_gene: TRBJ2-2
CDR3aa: CASSEGEGALNTGELFF
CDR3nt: TGTGCCAGCAGTGAAGGAGAGGGGGCCCTCAACACCGGGGAGCTGTTTTTT

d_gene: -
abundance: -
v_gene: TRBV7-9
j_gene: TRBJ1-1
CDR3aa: CASSSGAEWAFF
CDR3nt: TGTGCCAGCAGCTCAGGGGCAGAATGGGCTTTCTTT

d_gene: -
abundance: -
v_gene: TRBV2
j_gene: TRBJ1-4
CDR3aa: CASSLPGATNEKLFF
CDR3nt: TGTGCCAGCAGTCTACCAGGGGCAACTAATGAAAAACTGTTTTTT

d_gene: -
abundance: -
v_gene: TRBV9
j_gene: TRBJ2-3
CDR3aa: CASSVMSQGQNTQYF
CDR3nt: TGTGCCAGCAGCGTAATGTCCCAGGGGCAGAATACGCAGTATTTT

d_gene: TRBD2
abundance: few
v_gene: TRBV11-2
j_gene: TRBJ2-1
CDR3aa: CASSLEIAGVSSYNEQFF
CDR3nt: TGTGCCAGCAGCTTAGAAATAGCGGGGGTGAGCTCCTACAATGAGCAGTTCTTC

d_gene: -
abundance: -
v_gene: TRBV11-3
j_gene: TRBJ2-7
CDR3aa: CASSLGGRGSYEQYF
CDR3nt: TGTGCCAGCAGCTTAGGGGGCAGGGGCTCCTACGAGCAGTACTTC

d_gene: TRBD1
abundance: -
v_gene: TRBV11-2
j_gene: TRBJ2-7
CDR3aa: CASSYGQGAPHEQYF
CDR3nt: TGTGCCAGCAGCTATGGACAGGGGGCGCCTCACGAGCAGTACTTC

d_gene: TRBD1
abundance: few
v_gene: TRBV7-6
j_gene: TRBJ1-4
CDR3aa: CASSLGQGENEKLFF
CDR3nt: TGTGCCAGCAGCTTGGGACAGGGGGAAAATGAAAAACTGTTTTTT

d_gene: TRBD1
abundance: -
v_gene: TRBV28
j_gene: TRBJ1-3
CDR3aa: CASSSDRERAGNTIYF
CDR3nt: TGTGCCAGCAGTTCGGACAGGGAAAGGGCTGGAAACACCATATATTTT

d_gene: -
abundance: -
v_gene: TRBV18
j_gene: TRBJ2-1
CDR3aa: CASSQGQSNYNEQFF
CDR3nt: TGTGCCAGCTCACAGGGACAATCCAACTACAATGAGCAGTTCTTC

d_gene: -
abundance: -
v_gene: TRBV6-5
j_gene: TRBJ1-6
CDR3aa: CASSLRGSPLHF
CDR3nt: TGTGCCAGCAGTTTACGGGGGTCGCCCCTCCACTTT

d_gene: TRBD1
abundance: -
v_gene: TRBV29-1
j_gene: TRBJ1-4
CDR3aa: CSAATGGREKLFF
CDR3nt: TGCAGCGCCGCGACAGGGGGAAGAGAAAAACTGTTTTTT

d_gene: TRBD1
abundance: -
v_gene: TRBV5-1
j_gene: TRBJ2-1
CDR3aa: CASLMGQGYYNEQFF
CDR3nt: TGCGCCAGCCTTATGGGACAGGGTTACTACAATGAGCAGTTCTTC

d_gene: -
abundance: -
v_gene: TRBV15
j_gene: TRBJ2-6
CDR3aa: CATSGDKGSGANVLTF
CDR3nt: TGTGCCACCAGCGGCGACAAGGGGTCTGGGGCCAACGTCCTGACTTTC

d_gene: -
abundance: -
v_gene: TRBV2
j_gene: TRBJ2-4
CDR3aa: CASTRGGFGAKNIQYF
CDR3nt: TGTGCCAGCACCCGGGGAGGCTTTGGGGCCAAAAACATTCAGTACTTC

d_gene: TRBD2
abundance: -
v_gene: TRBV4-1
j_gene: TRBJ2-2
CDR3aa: CASSQEGKYTSGGNTGELFF
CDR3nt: TGCGCCAGCAGCCAAGAAGGTAAGTATACTAGCGGGGGTAACACCGGGGAGCTGTTTTTT

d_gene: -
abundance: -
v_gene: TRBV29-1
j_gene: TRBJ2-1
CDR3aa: CSVAVASNEQFF
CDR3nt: TGCAGCGTTGCGGTAGCTTCCAATGAGCAGTTCTTC

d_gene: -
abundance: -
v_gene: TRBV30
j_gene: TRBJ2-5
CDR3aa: CASTRVGETQYF
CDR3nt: TGTGCCTCTACTCGGGTGGGAGAGACCCAGTACTTC

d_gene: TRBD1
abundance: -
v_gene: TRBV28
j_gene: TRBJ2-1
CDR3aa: CASSSTGYNEQFF
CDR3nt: TGTGCCAGCAGTTCGACAGGGTACAATGAGCAGTTCTTC

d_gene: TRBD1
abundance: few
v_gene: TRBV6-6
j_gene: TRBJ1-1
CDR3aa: CASSLGQGWTEAFF
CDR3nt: TGTGCCAGCAGCCTAGGACAGGGGTGGACTGAAGCTTTCTTT

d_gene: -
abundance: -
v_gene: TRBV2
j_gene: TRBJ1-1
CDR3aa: CASSFFTRDTEAFF
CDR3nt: TGTGCCAGCAGTTTTTTTACGAGGGACACTGAAGCTTTCTTT

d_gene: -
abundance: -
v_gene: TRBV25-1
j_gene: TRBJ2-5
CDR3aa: CASRGHEETQYF
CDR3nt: TGTGCCAGCAGGGGACACGAAGAGACCCAGTACTTC